These T cell receptor beta chains were read from a single sample in a study of vaccination effects on CD4 cells after COVID-19. Some clones are missing from TCRdb's copy, which holds only in-frame ones; the method was immunoSEQ multiplex PCR. The top ten clones hold just under 15% of a sample with 30,000 to 45,000 clones, less than 70% of them seen once. What these receptors recognize is not known. The source was CD4+ T cells from PBMCs cultured with HCoV-OC43 spike peptides, collected before COVID-19 vaccination. Receptors originate from a human donor who received a COVID-19 vaccine. CDR3s include the opening cysteine and the closing phenylalanine or tryptophan. D genes are given only for firm matches. Rows may omit the clone size; those that give it use once, few, many or a size class.

clone_size d_call j_call v_call cdr3_aa cdr3_nt
. . TRBJ1-5 TRBV7-8 CASSLGTPSQPQHF TGTGCCAGCAGCTTAGGGACGCCCAGCCAACCCCAGCATTTT
once . TRBJ2-7 TRBV6-1 CASSEDPQGSYEQYF TGTGCCAGCAGTGAAGACCCCCAGGGCTCCTACGAGCAGTACTTC
. . TRBJ1-1 TRBV18 CASSPFRGVDTEAFF TGTGCCAGCTCACCATTCCGGGGCGTGGACACTGAAGCTTTCTTT
. . TRBJ2-4 TRBV5-6 CASSHPPPARGIQYF TGTGCCAGCAGCCATCCGCCCCCAGCCAGGGGCATTCAGTACTTC
. . TRBJ1-3 TRBV25-1 CASSDPNGGTNTIYF TGTGCCAGCAGTGATCCGAATGGGGGTACGAACACCATATATTTT
. . TRBJ1-3 TRBV27 CASSSQGGNTIYF TGTGCCAGCAGTTCCCAGGGAGGAAACACCATATATTTT
. . TRBJ1-4 TRBV4-1 CASSQGYGPNEKLFF TGCGCCAGCAGCCAAGGTTACGGACCTAATGAAAAACTGTTTTTT
. . TRBJ1-1 TRBV30 CAWTVVGGQRWGMNTEAFF TGTGCCTGGACTGTAGTGGGAGGACAGCGCTGGGGAATGAACACTGAAGCTTTCTTT
. . TRBJ2-7 TRBV6-5 CASSYSMGRSGEQYF TGTGCCAGCAGTTACTCCATGGGACGGTCTGGCGAGCAGTACTTC
once . TRBJ1-1 TRBV6-5 CASSRPQGRTEAFF TGTGCCAGCTCCCGGCCCCAGGGGAGGACTGAAGCTTTCTTT
. TRBD2 TRBJ2-3 TRBV5-5 CASSSGLAGAGTDTQYF TGTGCCAGCAGCTCTGGACTAGCGGGAGCGGGCACAGATACGCAGTATTTT
once TRBD1 TRBJ1-2 TRBV2 CASSPERQGLAGYTF TGTGCCAGCAGTCCGGAAAGACAGGGGCTGGCTGGCTACACCTTC